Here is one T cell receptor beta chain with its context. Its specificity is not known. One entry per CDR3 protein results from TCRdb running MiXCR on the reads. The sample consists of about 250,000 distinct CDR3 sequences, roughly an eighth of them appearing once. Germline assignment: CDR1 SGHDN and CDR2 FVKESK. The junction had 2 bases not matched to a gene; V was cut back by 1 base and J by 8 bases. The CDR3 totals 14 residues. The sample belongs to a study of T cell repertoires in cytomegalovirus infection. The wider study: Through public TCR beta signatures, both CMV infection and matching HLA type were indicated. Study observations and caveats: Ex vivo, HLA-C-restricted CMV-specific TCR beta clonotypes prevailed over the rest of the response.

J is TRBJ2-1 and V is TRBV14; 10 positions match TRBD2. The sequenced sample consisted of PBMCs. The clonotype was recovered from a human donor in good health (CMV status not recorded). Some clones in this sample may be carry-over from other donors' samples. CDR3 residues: CASSQVGTSDEQFF. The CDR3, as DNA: TGTGCCAGCAGCCAAGTCGGGACTAGCGATGAGCAGTTCTTC. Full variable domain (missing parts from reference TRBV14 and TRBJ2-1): EAGVTQFPSHSVIEKGQTVTLRCDPISGHDNLYWYRRVMGKEIKFLLHFVKESKQDESGMPNNRFLAERTGGTYSTLKVQPAELEDSGVYFCASSQVGTSDEQFFGPGTRLTVL.